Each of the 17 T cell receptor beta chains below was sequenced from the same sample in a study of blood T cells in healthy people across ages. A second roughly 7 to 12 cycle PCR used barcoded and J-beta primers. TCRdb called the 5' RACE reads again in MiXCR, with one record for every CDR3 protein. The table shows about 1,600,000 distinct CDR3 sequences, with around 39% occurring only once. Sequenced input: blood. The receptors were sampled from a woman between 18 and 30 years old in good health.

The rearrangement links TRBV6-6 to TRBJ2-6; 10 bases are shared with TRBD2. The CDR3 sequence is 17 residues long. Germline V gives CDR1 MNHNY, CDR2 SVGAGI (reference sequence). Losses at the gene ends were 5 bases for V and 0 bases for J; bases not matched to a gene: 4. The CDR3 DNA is TGTGCCAGCAGTACACTAGCGGGGAACTCTGGGGCCAACGTCCTGACTTTC. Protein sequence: CASSTLAGNSGANVLTF.

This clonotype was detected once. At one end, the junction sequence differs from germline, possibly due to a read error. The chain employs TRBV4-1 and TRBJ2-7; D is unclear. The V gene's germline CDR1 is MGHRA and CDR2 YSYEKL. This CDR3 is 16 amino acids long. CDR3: CASGQDRDTDPYEQYF. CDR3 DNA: TGCGCCAGCGGCCAAGATCGAGACACCGATCCCTACGAGCAGTACTTC.

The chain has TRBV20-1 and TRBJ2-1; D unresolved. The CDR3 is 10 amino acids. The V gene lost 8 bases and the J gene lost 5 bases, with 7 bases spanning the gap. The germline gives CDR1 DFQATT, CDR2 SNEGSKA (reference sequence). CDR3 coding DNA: TGCAGTCCCCGGGACAATGAGCAGTTCTTC. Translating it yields CSPRDNEQFF.

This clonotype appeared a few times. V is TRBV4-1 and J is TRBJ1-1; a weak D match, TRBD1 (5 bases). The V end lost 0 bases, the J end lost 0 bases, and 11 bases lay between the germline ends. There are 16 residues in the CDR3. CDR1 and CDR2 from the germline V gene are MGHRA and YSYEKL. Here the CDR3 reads CASSQEPPGMNTEAFF. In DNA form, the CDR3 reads TGCGCCAGCAGCCAAGAACCGCCAGGGATGAACACTGAAGCTTTCTTT.

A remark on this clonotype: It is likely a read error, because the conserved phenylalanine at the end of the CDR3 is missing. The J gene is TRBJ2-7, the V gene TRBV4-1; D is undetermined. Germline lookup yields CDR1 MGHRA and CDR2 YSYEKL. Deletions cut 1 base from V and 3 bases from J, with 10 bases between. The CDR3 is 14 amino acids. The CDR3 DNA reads TGCGCCAGCAGCCAAGGGGTCGAACTCTACGAGCAGTACTCC. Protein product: CASSQGVELYEQYS.

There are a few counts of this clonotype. The CDR3 spells CSAAGESGDTQYF. The DNA for the CDR3 is TGCAGTGCTGCGGGAGAGTCCGGCGATACGCAGTATTTT. V usage is TRBV20-1 and J usage is TRBJ2-3; 7 positions match TRBD2. This CDR3 has 13 amino acids. V lost 5 bases to trimming and J lost 6 bases; unmatched junction nucleotides: 8. CDR1 and CDR2 (germline): DFQATT, SNEGSKA (reference sequence).

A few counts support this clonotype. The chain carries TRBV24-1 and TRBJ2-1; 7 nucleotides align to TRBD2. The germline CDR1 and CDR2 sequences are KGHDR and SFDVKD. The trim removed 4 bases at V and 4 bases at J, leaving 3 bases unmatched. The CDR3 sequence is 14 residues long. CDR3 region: CATSDTSEYNEQFF. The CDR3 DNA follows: TGTGCCACCAGTGACACTAGCGAATACAATGAGCAGTTCTTC.

DNA of the CDR3: TGTGCCAGCTCGGGGGCTAGCGGAAACGAGCAGTACTTC. As protein: CASSGASGNEQYF. This chain joins TRBV27 and TRBJ2-7; D is possibly TRBD2 (7 bases). Germline V gives CDR1 MNHEY, CDR2 SMNVEV (reference sequence). The V and J ends lost 8 bases and 5 bases respectively, with 16 bases between them. The CDR3 runs 13 residues.

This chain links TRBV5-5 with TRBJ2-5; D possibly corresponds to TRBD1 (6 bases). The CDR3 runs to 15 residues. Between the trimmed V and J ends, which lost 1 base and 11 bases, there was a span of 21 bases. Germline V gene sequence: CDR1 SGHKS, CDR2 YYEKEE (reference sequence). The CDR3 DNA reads TGTGCCAGCAGCTTGATGCCGGGACACCTCTACAAGCAGTACTTC. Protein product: CASSLMPGHLYKQYF. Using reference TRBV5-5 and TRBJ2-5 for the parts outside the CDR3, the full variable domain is DAGVTQSPTHLIKTRGQQVTLRCSPISGHKSVSWYQQVLGQGPQFIFQYYEKEERGRGNFPDRFSARQFPNYSSELNVNALLLGDSALYLCASSLMPGHLYKQYFGPGTRLLVL.

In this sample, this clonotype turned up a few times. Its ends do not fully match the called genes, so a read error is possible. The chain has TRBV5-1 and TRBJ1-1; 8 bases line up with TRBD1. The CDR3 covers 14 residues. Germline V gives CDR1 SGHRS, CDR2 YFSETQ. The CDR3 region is CASSLGQAGTEAFF. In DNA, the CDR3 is TGTGCCAGCAGCTTGGGACAGGCAGGCACTGAAGCTTTCTTT.

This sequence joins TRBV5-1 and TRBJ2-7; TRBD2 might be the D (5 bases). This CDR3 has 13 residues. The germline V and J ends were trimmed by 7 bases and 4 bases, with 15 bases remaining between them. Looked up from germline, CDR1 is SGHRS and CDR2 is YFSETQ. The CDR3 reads CASSYGDEYEQYF. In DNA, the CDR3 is TGCGCCAGCTCCTACGGGGATGAATACGAGCAGTACTTC.

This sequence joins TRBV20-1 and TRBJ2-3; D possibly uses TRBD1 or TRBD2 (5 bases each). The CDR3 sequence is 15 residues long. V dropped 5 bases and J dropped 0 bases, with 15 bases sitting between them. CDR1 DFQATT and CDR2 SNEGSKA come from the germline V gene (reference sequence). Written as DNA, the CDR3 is TGCAGTGCTGGGGACGCGCTAGCTAGCACAGATACGCAGTATTTT. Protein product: CSAGDALASTDTQYF.

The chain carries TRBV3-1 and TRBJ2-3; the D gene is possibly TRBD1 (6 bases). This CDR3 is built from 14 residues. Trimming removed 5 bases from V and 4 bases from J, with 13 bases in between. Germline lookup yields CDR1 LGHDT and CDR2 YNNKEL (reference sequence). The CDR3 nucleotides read TGTGCCAGCAGCTCCGCCCAGGGGTCAGATACGCAGTATTTT. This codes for CASSSAQGSDTQYF.

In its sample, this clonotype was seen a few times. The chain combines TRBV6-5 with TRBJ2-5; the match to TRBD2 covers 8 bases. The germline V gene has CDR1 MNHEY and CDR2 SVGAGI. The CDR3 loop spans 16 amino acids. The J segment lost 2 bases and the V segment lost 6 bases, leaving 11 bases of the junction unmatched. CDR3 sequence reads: CASRMEAGGPQETQYF. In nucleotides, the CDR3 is TGTGCCAGCAGAATGGAGGCGGGAGGCCCACAAGAGACCCAGTACTTC.

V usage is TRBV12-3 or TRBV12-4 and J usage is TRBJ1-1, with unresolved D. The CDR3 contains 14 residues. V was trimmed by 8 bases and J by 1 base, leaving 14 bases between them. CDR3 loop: CASGYYPQNTEAFF. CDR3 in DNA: TGTGCCAGCGGATATTACCCACAGAACACTGAAGCTTTCTTT.

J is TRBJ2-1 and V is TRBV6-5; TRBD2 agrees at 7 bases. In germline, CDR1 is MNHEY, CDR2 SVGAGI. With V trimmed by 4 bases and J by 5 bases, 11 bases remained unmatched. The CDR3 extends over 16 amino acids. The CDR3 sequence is CASSFMAGAPDNEQFF. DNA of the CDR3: TGTGCCAGCAGTTTCATGGCGGGAGCCCCGGACAATGAGCAGTTCTTC.

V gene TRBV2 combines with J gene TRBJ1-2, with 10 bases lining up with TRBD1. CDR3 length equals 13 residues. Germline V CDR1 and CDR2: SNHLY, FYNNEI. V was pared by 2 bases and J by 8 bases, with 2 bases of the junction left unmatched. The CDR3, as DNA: TGTGCCAGCAGTGAAATGGACAGGGGGGGCTACACCTTC. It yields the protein CASSEMDRGGYTF.